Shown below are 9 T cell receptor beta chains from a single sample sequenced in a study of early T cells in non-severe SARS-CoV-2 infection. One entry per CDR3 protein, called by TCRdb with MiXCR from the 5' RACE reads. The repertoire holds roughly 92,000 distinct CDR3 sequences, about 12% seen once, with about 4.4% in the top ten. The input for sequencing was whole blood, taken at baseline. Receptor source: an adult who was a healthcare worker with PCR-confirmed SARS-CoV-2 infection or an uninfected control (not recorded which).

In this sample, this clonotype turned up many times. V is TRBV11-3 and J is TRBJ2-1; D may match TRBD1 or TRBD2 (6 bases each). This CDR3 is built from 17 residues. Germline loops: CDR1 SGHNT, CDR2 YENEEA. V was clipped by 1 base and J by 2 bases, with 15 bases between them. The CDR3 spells CASSLVRGPRTYNEQFF. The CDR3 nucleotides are TGTGCCAGCAGCTTAGTTCGGGGGCCGAGGACCTACAATGAGCAGTTCTTC.

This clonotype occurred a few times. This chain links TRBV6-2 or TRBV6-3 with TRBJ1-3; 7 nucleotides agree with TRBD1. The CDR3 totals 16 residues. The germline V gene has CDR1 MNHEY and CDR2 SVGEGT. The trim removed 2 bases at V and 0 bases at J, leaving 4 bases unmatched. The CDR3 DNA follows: TGTGCCAGCAGTTACCCTGGACAGGTCTCTGGAAACACCATATATTTT. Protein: CASSYPGQVSGNTIYF.

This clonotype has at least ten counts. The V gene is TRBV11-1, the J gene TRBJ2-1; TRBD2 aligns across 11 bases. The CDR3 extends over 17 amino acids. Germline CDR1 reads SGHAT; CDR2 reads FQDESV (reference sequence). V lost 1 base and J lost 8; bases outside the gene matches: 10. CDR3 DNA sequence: TGTGCCAGCAGCTTAGGACTAGCGGGAAAGCTACGGGATGAGCAGTTCTTC. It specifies CASSLGLAGKLRDEQFF.

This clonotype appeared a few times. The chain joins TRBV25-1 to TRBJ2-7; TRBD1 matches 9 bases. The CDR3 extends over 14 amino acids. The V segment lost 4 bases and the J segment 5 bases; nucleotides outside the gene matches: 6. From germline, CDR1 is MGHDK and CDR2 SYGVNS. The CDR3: CASSVQGARDEQYF. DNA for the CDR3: TGTGCCAGCAGTGTACAGGGGGCCCGGGACGAGCAGTACTTC.

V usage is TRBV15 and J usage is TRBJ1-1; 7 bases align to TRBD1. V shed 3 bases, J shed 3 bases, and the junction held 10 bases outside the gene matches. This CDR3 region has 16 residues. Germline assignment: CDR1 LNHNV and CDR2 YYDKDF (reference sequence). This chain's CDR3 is CATSSYPGQRYTEAFF. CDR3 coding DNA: TGTGCCACCAGCAGTTACCCGGGACAGAGATACACTGAAGCTTTCTTT. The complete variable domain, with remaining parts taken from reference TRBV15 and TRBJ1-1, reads DAMVIQNPRYQVTQFGKPVTLSCSQTLNHNVMYWYQQKSSQAPKLLFHYYDKDFNNEADTPDNFQSRRPNTSFCFLDIRSPGLGDTAMYLCATSSYPGQRYTEAFFGQGTRLTVV.

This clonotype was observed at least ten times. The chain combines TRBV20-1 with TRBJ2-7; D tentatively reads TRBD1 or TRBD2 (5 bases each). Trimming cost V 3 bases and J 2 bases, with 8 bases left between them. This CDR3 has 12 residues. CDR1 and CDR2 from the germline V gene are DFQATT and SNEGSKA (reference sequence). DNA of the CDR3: TGCAGTGCTAGCCGGGACCCCTACGAGCAGTACTTC. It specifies CSASRDPYEQYF.

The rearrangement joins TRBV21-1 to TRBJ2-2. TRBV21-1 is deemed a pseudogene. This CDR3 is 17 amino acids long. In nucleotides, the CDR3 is TGTGCCAGCAGCAAAGGAGTGCTGGCAGACTACACCGGGGAGCTGTTTTTT. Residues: CASSKGVLADYTGELFF.

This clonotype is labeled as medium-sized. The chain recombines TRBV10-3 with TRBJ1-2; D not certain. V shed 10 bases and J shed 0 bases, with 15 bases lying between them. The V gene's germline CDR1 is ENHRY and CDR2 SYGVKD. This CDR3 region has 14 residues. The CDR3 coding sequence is TGTGCCACCACGCAGCAGAGTCCTAACTATGGCTACACCTTC. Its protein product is CATTQQSPNYGYTF.

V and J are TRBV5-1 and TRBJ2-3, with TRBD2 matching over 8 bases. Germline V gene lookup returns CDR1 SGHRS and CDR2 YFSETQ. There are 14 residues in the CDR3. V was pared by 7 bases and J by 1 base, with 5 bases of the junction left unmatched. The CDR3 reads CASSKTSGTDTQYF. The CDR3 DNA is TGCGCCAGCTCGAAGACTAGCGGCACAGATACGCAGTATTTT.